Listed below are T cell receptor beta chains from one sample, sequenced in a study of spatial heterogeneity in lung cancer. In TCRdb, the 5' RACE reads were re-called with MiXCR into one record per CDR3 protein. The table shows about 24,000 distinct CDR3 sequences, with approximately 10% occurring only once. Specimen: lung tumor tissue, collected at surgery. Receptors were obtained from a male donor with early-stage non-small cell lung cancer. Each CDR3 is given with its conserved first and last residue. The D gene is left open where the match is weak. Where a row states a size, it is once, few, many or the class of an expanded clone; other rows omit it.

cdr3_aa cdr3_nt v_call clone_size j_call d_call
CASSQDRGGSYEQYF TGTGCCAGCAGTCAAGACAGGGGTGGCTCCTACGAGCAGTACTTC TRBV5-4 . TRBJ2-7 TRBD1
CASSLLQGMYGYTF TGTGCCAGCAGTTTATTACAGGGAATGTATGGCTACACCTTC TRBV28 many TRBJ1-2 .
CASSYDRSIAKNIQYF TGTGCCAGCAGTTATGACAGAAGTATAGCCAAAAACATTCAGTACTTC TRBV6-2/TRBV6-3 medium-sized TRBJ2-4 .
CASGSTSDIQYF TGTGCCAGCGGGTCGACTAGCGACATTCAGTACTTC TRBV14 many TRBJ2-4 TRBD2
CASSLFPPKDGRLETQYF TGCGCCAGCAGCTTGTTTCCCCCAAAGGATGGCAGGCTGGAGACCCAGTACTTC TRBV5-1 many TRBJ2-5 .
CASSPGTAALEQYF TGTGCCAGCAGTCCCGGGACAGCGGCATTGGAGCAGTACTTC TRBV28 many TRBJ2-7 TRBD1
CASKPLADTQYF TGTGCCAGCAAGCCCTTAGCAGATACGCAGTATTTT TRBV7-2 few TRBJ2-3 .
CASSLGGAGGNTQYF TGTGCCAGCAGTTTGGGCGGAGCTGGGGGAAATACGCAGTATTTT TRBV28 many TRBJ2-3 .
CASSPGGSSYNEQFF TGTGCCAGCAGCCCCGGGGGGAGCTCCTACAATGAGCAGTTCTTC TRBV9 medium-sized TRBJ2-1 TRBD2
CASSQAGTTNYGYTF TGTGCCAGCAGCCAAGCCGGGACAACTAACTATGGCTACACCTTC TRBV4-2 . TRBJ1-2 .
CASSSQTGELFF TGTGCCAGCAGCTCGCAAACCGGGGAGCTGTTTTTT TRBV11-2 many TRBJ2-2 .
CATLTGTPYNEQFF TGTGCCACCTTGACCGGGACGCCGTACAATGAGCAGTTCTTC TRBV12-3/TRBV12-4 few TRBJ2-1 .
CASHLGQALYGYTF TGTGCCAGCCACCTTGGGCAGGCCCTCTATGGCTACACCTTC TRBV19 few TRBJ1-2 .
CSAPRDSSYEQYF TGCAGTGCTCCCCGGGACAGCTCCTACGAGCAGTACTTC TRBV20-1 many TRBJ2-7 TRBD1
CSVGEGPEQYF TGCAGCGTTGGGGAAGGACCCGAGCAGTACTTC TRBV29-1 many TRBJ2-7 .
CSARDITRGQAFF TGCAGTGCTAGAGATATCACAAGGGGACAAGCTTTCTTT TRBV20-1 many TRBJ1-1 .
CASRGGDSTDTQYF TGTGCCAGCAGGGGCGGGGACAGCACAGATACGCAGTATTTT TRBV28 . TRBJ2-3 .
CASSFGLGGNEQFF TGTGCCAGCAGCTTCGGACTAGGAGGCAATGAGCAGTTCTTC TRBV7-9 many TRBJ2-1 TRBD2
CASSLNSATYEKLFF TGTGCCAGCAGTTTAAACAGTGCAACTTATGAAAAACTGTTTTTT TRBV7-2 few TRBJ1-4 .
CASSLETLNTEAFF TGTGCCAGCAGCTTAGAGACTTTGAACACTGAAGCTTTCTTT TRBV7-6 medium-sized TRBJ1-1 .
CASSESREKLFF TGCGCCAGCAGTGAGTCACGTGAGAAACTGTTTTTT TRBV10-2 many TRBJ1-4 .
CASSRGRGLQETQYF TGTGCCAGCTCACGTGGACGGGGACTTCAAGAGACCCAGTACTTC TRBV18 . TRBJ2-5 .
CASSPVTGSNEQFF TGTGCCAGCAGTCCAGTGACAGGGTCCAATGAGCAGTTCTTC TRBV12-3/TRBV12-4 few TRBJ2-1 TRBD1
CASSPTGQGGTGELFF TGTGCCAGCTCACCGACGGGACAGGGGGGCACCGGGGAGCTGTTTTTT TRBV18 many TRBJ2-2 TRBD1
CASSFRTAKSGYTF TGTGCCAGCAGTTTTAGAACGGCGAAAAGTGGCTACACCTTC TRBV12-3/TRBV12-4 few TRBJ1-2 .
CASRGISNQPQHF TGTGCCAGCAGGGGTATAAGCAATCAGCCCCAGCATTTT TRBV12-3/TRBV12-4 medium-sized TRBJ1-5 .
CSARDRRGGFYNEQFF TGCAGTGCTAGAGATAGACGCGGGGGATTCTACAATGAGCAGTTCTTC TRBV20-1 . TRBJ2-1 TRBD2
CTTTGQNYGYTF TGCACCACCACAGGGCAGAACTATGGCTACACCTTC TRBV29-1 medium-sized TRBJ1-2 .
CASSFEVGTEAFF TGCGCCAGCAGCTTTGAGGTTGGCACTGAAGCTTTCTTT TRBV5-1 . TRBJ1-1 .
CASSKVGTGGRDNQPQHF TGTGCCAGCAGCAAAGTTGGGACAGGGGGCCGGGACAATCAGCCCCAGCATTTT TRBV21-1 many TRBJ1-5 .